Sequencing of this T cell receptor beta chain was carried out in a study of post-analysis software for immune sequencing data. In the case of this clonotype: What it binds is not known. The junction differs from germline at one of its ends, possibly a read error.

Unique molecular identifiers were built into the TCR beta cDNA libraries. TCRdb used MiXCR to reprocess the PCR reads, holding one entry per CDR3 protein. The sample has a few hundred thousand distinct CDR3 sequences; roughly 45% are singletons. Study-level findings and limits: With TRBV5-6, TRBV5-1 and TRBV20-1 included, about five TRBV segments were more frequent in patients than in controls.

This CDR3 contains 14 residues. Germline lookup yields CDR1 SGHRS and CDR2 YFSETQ. This TCR came from a girl aged 10-17 years with multiple sclerosis. This chain uses TRBV5-1 with TRBJ2-7; tentative D call: TRBD2 (6 bases). What was sequenced was blood. The DNA of the CDR3 is TGTGCCAGCAGCTTAGACGGGGGCTCCTACGAGCAGTACTTC. Encoded protein: CASSLDGGSYEQYF.